This entry is about one T cell receptor beta chain. This entry comes from a study of shared clonotypes between healthy human individuals. Clones were read by immunoSEQ multiplex PCR, and TCRdb kept only the in-frame ones, dropping some. The sample carries over 1.5 million clones, approximately 98% recorded once. CDR3 length equals 15 residues. Looked up from germline, CDR1 is SGHNT and CDR2 is YYREEE (reference sequence). Trimming left V 0 bases short and J 3 bases short, with 11 bases between. The V gene is TRBV5-4, the J gene TRBJ2-3; no definite D call. The TCR originated in a man aged 30 to 45 in good health. Material for sequencing was naive CD4+ T cells sorted from blood. Subset here: CD45RA+ positively selected. DNA for the CDR3: TGTGCCAGCAGCTTGGATCTAGGACGGACAGATACGCAGTATTTT. Encoded protein: CASSLDLGRTDTQYF.